What follows describes a single T cell receptor beta chain. This sample stems from a study of blood T cell repertoires in COVID-19. Study information: Sites in the United States, Italy and Spain provided acute and convalescent COVID-19 samples.

The germline V gene encodes CDR1 GTSNPN and CDR2 SVGIG (reference sequence). This CDR3 contains 14 residues. J lost 2 bases, V lost 2 bases, and 4 bases had no gene match. The protocol was immunoSEQ multiplex PCR, while the TCRdb copy is restricted to in-frame clones and leaves out a portion. The data hold 200,000 or so clones, with more than 70% observed a single time. The chain uses TRBV30 and TRBJ1-1; 8 bases are shared with TRBD1. The clonotype originates from a woman aged 55-70 years with acute or convalescent COVID-19. Sample: peripheral blood. CDR3 in amino acids: CAWSSGTGNTEAFF. The CDR3, as DNA: TGTGCCTGGAGTTCCGGGACAGGTAACACTGAAGCTTTCTTT.